The following is a TCR beta chain sequence with its context. Its antigen is as yet unknown. CDR1 is LGHDT and CDR2 is YNNKEL in the germline V gene (reference sequence). V was trimmed by 6 bases and J by 1 base, leaving 9 bases between them. The CDR3 covers 13 residues. The repertoire was sequenced with immunoSEQ multiplex PCR; TCRdb's copy has only in-frame clones and lacks some. Of roughly 100,000 clones listed, roughly 91% were seen once; the top ten hold 45%. The record originates from a study of T cell responses to AZD1222 COVID-19 vaccine. Study results and caveats: Spike was spanned by vaccine-associated CD4 TCRs, which were dominant at 160-218 and 743-854. Clonal diversity was possibly underestimated, and white British individuals and females predominated among donors. Two doses of AZD1222 preceded a rise in Spike-specific TCR breadth and depth.

This TCR was sampled from an adult in good health. Sample: peripheral blood, taken on day 0 of AZD1222 vaccination. The rearrangement uses TRBV3-1 (or the pseudogene TRBV3-2) and TRBJ1-1; TRBD1 might be the D (6 bases). The CDR3 DNA reads as TGTGCCAGCAGTCGGACAGAGAACACTGAAGCTTTCTTT. Translated, it gives CASSRTENTEAFF.